The rows below give T cell receptor beta chains drawn from one sample of a study of regulatory T cells in long-lasting Graves disease. TCRdb re-called the multiplex PCR reads through MiXCR, storing one row per CDR3 protein. Of about 430,000 distinct CDR3 sequences listed, 21% are singletons. The starting material was peripheral blood mononuclear cells (PBMCs), obtained when the disease was refractory, from a patient treated with antithyroid drugs. The receptors here all came from a female donor with Graves disease. CDR3s include the opening cysteine and the closing phenylalanine or tryptophan. Not every row has a clone size; where given, it reads once, few, many or a size class.

cdr3_aa: CASRRGVETGELFF
j_call: TRBJ2-2
clone_size: few
v_call: TRBV12-3/TRBV12-4

cdr3_aa: CASSEAVVETQYF
j_call: TRBJ2-5
clone_size: many
v_call: TRBV2

cdr3_aa: CASSATSGKYETQYF
j_call: TRBJ2-5
clone_size: many
v_call: TRBV6-1

cdr3_aa: CASSTELETQYF
j_call: TRBJ2-5
clone_size: many
v_call: TRBV13

cdr3_aa: CSASGTSGKNQYF
j_call: TRBJ2-7
clone_size: .
v_call: TRBV20-1

cdr3_aa: CASSPGLGGMDEQFF
j_call: TRBJ2-1
clone_size: few
v_call: TRBV18

cdr3_aa: CASSPAGGNEQYF
j_call: TRBJ2-7
clone_size: .
v_call: TRBV18

cdr3_aa: CASSPVAGTGGEQYF
j_call: TRBJ2-7
clone_size: many
v_call: TRBV18

cdr3_aa: CASSYNNEQYF
j_call: TRBJ2-5
clone_size: .
v_call: TRBV6-9

cdr3_aa: CASSLFHRFGTANSYEQYF
j_call: TRBJ2-7
clone_size: .
v_call: TRBV5-1

cdr3_aa: CASSPAGTSGNTGELFF
j_call: TRBJ2-2
clone_size: few
v_call: TRBV18

cdr3_aa: CSARPGSYEQYF
j_call: TRBJ2-7
clone_size: .
v_call: TRBV20-1

cdr3_aa: CASSAGQLAGETQYF
j_call: TRBJ2-5
clone_size: .
v_call: TRBV9

cdr3_aa: CASSVDRSDTEAFF
j_call: TRBJ1-1
clone_size: many
v_call: TRBV28